The next 17 T cell receptor beta chains were all read from a single sample in a study of blood T cell repertoires in COVID-19. Method: immunoSEQ multiplex PCR; TCRdb's copy keeps in-frame clones and lacks some. The table shows about 230,000 clones, with 65% to 90% occurring only once. Sequencing was performed on peripheral blood. All receptors derive from a man aged 45-65 years with COVID-19, enrolled during active disease.

The rearrangement uses TRBV27 and TRBJ1-1; D remains unclear. V lost 0 bases and J lost 5, with 13 bases in between. This CDR3 has 15 amino acids. CDR1 is MNHEY, CDR2 SMNVEV, per germline (reference sequence). DNA for the CDR3: TGTGCCAGCAGTTTATCGCTTGGAGTCGGAACTGAAGCTTTCTTT. It yields the protein CASSLSLGVGTEAFF.

The chain has TRBV9 and TRBJ1-3; 8 nucleotides agree with TRBD1. CDR3 size: 17 residues. CDR1 SGDLS and CDR2 YYNGEE come from the germline V gene. V shed 3 bases and J 4 bases; nucleotides not matched to a gene: 12. CDR3 in amino acids: CASSAIPRGTGGNTIYF. Here the CDR3 DNA reads TGTGCCAGCAGCGCCATCCCGAGAGGGACAGGCGGAAACACCATATATTTT.

This chain connects TRBV4-2 to TRBJ2-7; no reliable D call. V was clipped by 1 base and J by 5 bases, with 9 bases between them. There are 13 residues in the CDR3. Looked up from germline, CDR1 is LGHNA and CDR2 is YNFKEQ. The CDR3 sequence is CASSQVLVDEQYF. CDR3 DNA sequence: TGTGCCAGCAGCCAAGTTCTTGTAGACGAGCAGTACTTC.

This clone is a singleton in its sample. This chain links TRBV7-3 with TRBJ1-2, with 9 bases aligning to TRBD1. Trimming cost V 5 bases and J 6 bases; bases outside gene matches: 10. Per the germline V gene, CDR1 is SGHTA and CDR2 is FQGTGA. CDR3 length equals 15 residues. The CDR3 bases are TGTGCCAGCAGCCCCACAGGGGGCGCTTGGGATGGCTACACCTTC. Translating gives CASSPTGGAWDGYTF.

V gene TRBV5-1 combines with J gene TRBJ1-6; 7 bases map to TRBD1. Germline CDR1 is SGHRS and CDR2 is YFSETQ. Losses at the gene ends were 4 bases for V and 7 bases for J; bases not matched to a gene: 2. This CDR3 is built from 13 residues. The CDR3 here is CASSRDSNSPLHF. The CDR3 region has the DNA TGCGCCAGCAGCCGGGACAGCAATTCACCCCTCCACTTT.

This clone appeared once. The gene calls are TRBV30 and TRBJ2-6; tentative D call: TRBD1 (6 bases). Trimming removed 1 base from V and 0 bases from J, with 13 bases in between. Germline CDR1 and CDR2: GTSNPN and SVGIG (reference sequence). This CDR3 is 17 amino acids long. This CDR3 is CAWSEKQGFSGANVLTF. CDR3 coding DNA: TGTGCCTGGAGTGAGAAACAGGGCTTCTCTGGGGCCAACGTCCTGACTTTC.

V and J are TRBV5-4 and TRBJ1-1, with a tentative D call TRBD1 (6 bases). The V gene's germline CDR1 is SGHNT and CDR2 YYREEE (reference sequence). Trimming removed 5 bases at V and 4 bases at J, with 15 bases between. The CDR3 spans 14 residues. The CDR3 DNA reads TGTGCCAGCAGTCTTACGAGGGGGTCCACTGAAGCTTTCTTT. Translation: CASSLTRGSTEAFF.

The rearrangement links TRBV7-9 to TRBJ2-7, with 10 bases fitting TRBD1. The CDR3 is made up of 15 amino acids. V lost 5 bases to trimming and J lost 7 bases; unmatched junction nucleotides: 11. From germline, CDR1 is SEHNR and CDR2 FQNEAQ (reference sequence). CDR3 coding DNA: TGTGCCAGCAGCAAGGGACAGGGGACCCTCGATGAGCAGTACTTC. This encodes CASSKGQGTLDEQYF.

V usage is TRBV6-1 and J usage is TRBJ1-5; D remains unclear. V shed 1 base and J shed 5 bases, with 6 bases lying between them. Germline V gene sequence: CDR1 MNHNS, CDR2 SASEGT. This CDR3 has 13 amino acids. For the CDR3, the DNA is TGTGCCAGCAGTGAAGACGGTGATCAGCCCCAGCATTTT. Amino acid sequence: CASSEDGDQPQHF.

V and J are TRBV12-3 or TRBV12-4 and TRBJ2-1, with D tentatively TRBD2 (6 bases). The CDR3 loop spans 12 amino acids. Deletions cut 5 bases from V and 10 bases from J, with 12 bases between. In nucleotides, the CDR3 is TGTGCCAGCAGTCCAGGGACTTTGGAGCAGTTCTTC. Translating gives CASSPGTLEQFF.

The V and J genes are TRBV19 and TRBJ2-3; no reliable D call. The V gene's germline CDR1 is LNHDA and CDR2 SQIVND (reference sequence). The V gene lost 3 bases and the J gene lost 5 bases, with 3 bases spanning the gap. CDR3 length: 11 residues. Here the CDR3 DNA reads TGTGCCAGTAGTATCGGAGATACGCAGTATTTT. It codes for CASSIGDTQYF.

The rearrangement joins TRBV5-1 to TRBJ1-4; D unresolved. Deletions cut 2 bases from V and 11 bases from J, with 13 bases between. The CDR3 length is 13 residues. Germline V gene sequence: CDR1 SGHRS, CDR2 YFSETQ. CDR3: CASSLAFPEKLFF. The CDR3 nucleotides are TGCGCCAGCAGCTTAGCGTTTCCCGAGAAACTGTTTTTT.

This chain joins TRBV9 and TRBJ1-2; perhaps TRBD1 as D (6 bases). CDR3 length equals 14 residues. Germline V gives CDR1 SGDLS, CDR2 YYNGEE. V shed 0 bases and J shed 3 bases, with 9 bases lying between them. The DNA of the CDR3 is TGTGCCAGCAGCGTAGATGGGACATACTATGGCTACACCTTC. It codes for CASSVDGTYYGYTF.

The chain joins TRBV18 to TRBJ2-1; unclear D gene. Germline loops: CDR1 KGHSH, CDR2 LQKENI. Trimming took off 2 bases at V and 0 bases at J, with 8 bases between the two ends. The CDR3 covers 15 residues. The CDR3 here is CASSPNVSSYNEQFF. Written as DNA, the CDR3 is TGTGCCAGCTCACCAAATGTCTCCTCCTACAATGAGCAGTTCTTC.

This rearrangement joins TRBV29-1 to TRBJ2-3; 8 nucleotides agree with TRBD1. V lost 2 bases and J lost 3; bases outside the gene matches: 7. The length of the CDR3 is 15 residues. In germline, CDR1 is SQVTM, CDR2 ANQGSEA. The CDR3 DNA is TGCAGCGTTGAAACAGGGGGGTATCCAACAGATACGCAGTATTTT. Translated: CSVETGGYPTDTQYF.

V is TRBV4-1 and J is TRBJ2-2; 8 bases fit TRBD2. The germline V gene encodes CDR1 MGHRA and CDR2 YSYEKL. With 0 bases clipped from V and 7 bases from J, the junction kept 13 bases outside the gene matches. This CDR3 contains 18 residues. The CDR3 loop reads CASSQETSVINRFGELFF. CDR3 coding DNA: TGCGCCAGCAGCCAAGAGACTAGCGTTATAAATCGTTTCGGGGAGCTGTTTTTT.

The rearrangement uses TRBV19 and TRBJ1-4; D may be TRBD1 (5 bases). The V end lost 4 bases, the J end lost 0 bases, and 12 bases lay between the germline ends. The CDR3 is 16 amino acids. Per germline, CDR1 LNHDA and CDR2 SQIVND (reference sequence). CDR3 region: CASSTGRKATNEKLFF. The DNA of the CDR3 is TGTGCCAGTAGTACAGGGCGTAAGGCAACTAATGAAAAACTGTTTTTT.